The clone carrying this TCR beta chain was recorded a few times. The data are from a study of human T cells and chemical hapten exposure. As for the study in general: Mostly female patients had alopecia areata, totalis or universalis.

Each CDR3 protein is one row after TCRdb ran MiXCR on the RACE reads. Of fewer than 100,000 distinct CDR3 sequences listed, 7.5% to 10% are singletons. Germline loops: CDR1 MNHEY, CDR2 SMNVEV (reference sequence). The CDR3 runs to 15 residues. Trimming pared 2 bases from V and 0 bases from J, leaving 9 bases between. Indicated time point: patch test 2, 6 weeks after DPC sensitization. As to treatment: therapeutic diphenylcyclopropenone sensitization with weekly scalp DPC. Sequencing used whole blood, obtained in connection with sensitization to the hapten diphenylcyclopropenone (DPC). This TCR came from a woman in her 40s with alopecia areata. Some clones in this sample may be carry-over from other donors' samples. The rearrangement uses TRBV27 and TRBJ2-3; D is possibly TRBD1 (6 bases). This CDR3 reads CASSLQGLSTDTQYF. In DNA, the CDR3 is TGTGCCAGCAGTTTACAGGGGCTTAGCACAGATACGCAGTATTTT.